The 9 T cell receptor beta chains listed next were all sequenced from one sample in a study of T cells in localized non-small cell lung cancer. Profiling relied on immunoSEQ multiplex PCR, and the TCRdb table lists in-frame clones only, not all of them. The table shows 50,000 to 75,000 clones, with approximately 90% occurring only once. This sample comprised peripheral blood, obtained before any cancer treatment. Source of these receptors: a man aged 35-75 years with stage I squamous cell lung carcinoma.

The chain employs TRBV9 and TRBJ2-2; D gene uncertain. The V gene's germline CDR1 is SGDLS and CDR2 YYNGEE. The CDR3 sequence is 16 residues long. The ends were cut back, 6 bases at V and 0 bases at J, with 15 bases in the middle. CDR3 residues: CASTPWRSANTGELFF. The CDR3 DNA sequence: TGTGCCAGCACCCCTTGGCGGAGCGCGAACACCGGGGAGCTGTTTTTT.

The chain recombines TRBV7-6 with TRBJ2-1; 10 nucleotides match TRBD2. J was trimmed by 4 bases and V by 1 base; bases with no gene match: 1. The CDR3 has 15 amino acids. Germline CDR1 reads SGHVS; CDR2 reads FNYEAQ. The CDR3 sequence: CASSLVAGGYNEQFF. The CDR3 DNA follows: TGTGCCAGCAGCTTAGTAGCGGGAGGTTACAATGAGCAGTTCTTC.

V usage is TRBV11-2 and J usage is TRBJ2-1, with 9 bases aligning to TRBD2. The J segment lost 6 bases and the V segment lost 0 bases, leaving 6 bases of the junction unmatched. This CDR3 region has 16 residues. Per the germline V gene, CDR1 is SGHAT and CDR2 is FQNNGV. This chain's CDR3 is CASSLDSGRIGNEQFF. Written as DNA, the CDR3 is TGTGCCAGCAGCTTAGACAGCGGGAGGATCGGCAATGAGCAGTTCTTC. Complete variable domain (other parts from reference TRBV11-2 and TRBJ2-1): EAGVAQSPRYKIIEKRQSVAFWCNPISGHATLYWYQQILGQGPKLLIQFQNNGVVDDSQLPKDRFSAERLKGVDSTLKIQPAKLEDSAVYLCASSLDSGRIGNEQFFGPGTRLTVL.

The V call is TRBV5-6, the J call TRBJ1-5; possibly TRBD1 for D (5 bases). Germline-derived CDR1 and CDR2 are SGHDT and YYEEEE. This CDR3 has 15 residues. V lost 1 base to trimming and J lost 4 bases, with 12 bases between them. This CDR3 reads CASSLRRGSNQPQHF. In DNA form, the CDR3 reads TGTGCCAGCAGCTTGAGGAGGGGATCAAATCAGCCCCAGCATTTT.

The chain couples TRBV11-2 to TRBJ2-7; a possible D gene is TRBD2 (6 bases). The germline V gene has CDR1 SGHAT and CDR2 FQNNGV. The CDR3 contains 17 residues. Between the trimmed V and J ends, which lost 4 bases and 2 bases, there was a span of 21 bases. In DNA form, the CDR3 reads TGTGCCAGCAGCTCCGGGGGATGGTCGGAGACCCCCTACGAGCAGTACTTC. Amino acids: CASSSGGWSETPYEQYF.

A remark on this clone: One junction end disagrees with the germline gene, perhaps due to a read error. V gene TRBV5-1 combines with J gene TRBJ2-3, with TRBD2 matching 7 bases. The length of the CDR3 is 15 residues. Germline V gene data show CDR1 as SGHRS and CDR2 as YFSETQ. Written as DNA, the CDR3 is TGCGCCAACAGCTTGGGAGGGAGAGGGTCAGATACGCAGTATTTT. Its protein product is CANSLGGRGSDTQYF.

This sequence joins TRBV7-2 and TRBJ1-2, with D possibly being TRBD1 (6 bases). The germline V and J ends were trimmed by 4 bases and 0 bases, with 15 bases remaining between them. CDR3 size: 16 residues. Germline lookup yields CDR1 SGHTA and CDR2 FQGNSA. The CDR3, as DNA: TGTGCCAGCAGCTCGCGATTGGGACACCCTAACTATGGCTACACCTTC. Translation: CASSSRLGHPNYGYTF.

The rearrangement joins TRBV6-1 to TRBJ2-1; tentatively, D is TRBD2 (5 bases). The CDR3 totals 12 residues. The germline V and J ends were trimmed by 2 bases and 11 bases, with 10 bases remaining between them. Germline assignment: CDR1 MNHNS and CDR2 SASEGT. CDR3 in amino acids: CASSEWESQQFF. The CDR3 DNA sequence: TGTGCCAGCAGTGAATGGGAGTCACAGCAGTTCTTC.

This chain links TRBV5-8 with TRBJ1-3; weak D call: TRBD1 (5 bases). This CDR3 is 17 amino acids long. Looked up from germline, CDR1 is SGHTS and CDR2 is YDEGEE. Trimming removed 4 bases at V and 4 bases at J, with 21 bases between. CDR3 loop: CASSRDLGGSYGNTIYF. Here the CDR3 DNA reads TGTGCCAGCAGCCGAGATCTTGGGGGGTCCTACGGAAACACCATATATTTT. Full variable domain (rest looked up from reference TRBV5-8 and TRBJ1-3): EAGVTQSPTHLIKTRGQQATLRCSPISGHTSVYWYQQALGLGLQFLLWYDEGEERNRGNFPPRFSGRQFPNYSSELNVNALELEDSALYLCASSRDLGGSYGNTIYFGEGSWLTVV.